One and the same sample provided the 19 T cell receptor beta chains below, sequenced in a study of blood T cell repertoires in COVID-19. The table came from immunoSEQ multiplex PCR; TCRdb's copy has only in-frame clones and leaves some out. Of a few hundred thousand clones in the sample, about 85% were seen once. The sequenced material came from peripheral blood. Receptors originate from a young woman with acute or convalescent COVID-19.

CDR3 loop: CASSDYKGNELGDTQYF. CDR3 in DNA: TGTGCCAGCAGTGATTATAAGGGGAACGAACTCGGGGATACGCAGTATTTT. The chain carries TRBV2 and TRBJ2-3; D perhaps matches TRBD1 (5 bases). Trimming removed 3 bases at V and 6 bases at J, with 22 bases between. The CDR3 has 17 residues. CDR1 and CDR2 (germline): SNHLY, FYNNEI.

The chain has TRBV10-2 and TRBJ1-2, with a tentative D call TRBD1 (5 bases). Germline V CDR1 and CDR2: WSHSY, SAAADI. Trimming shortened V by 7 bases and J by 10 bases, and 19 bases separated the two germline ends. There are 13 residues in the CDR3. In nucleotides, the CDR3 is TGCGCCAGCACCCAGGGAACGTACGAGGACTACACCTTC. Protein sequence: CASTQGTYEDYTF.

The chain joins TRBV2 to TRBJ2-1, with 14 bases aligning to TRBD2. Trimming at V came to 8 bases and at J to 8 bases, leaving 8 bases not matched to a gene. The CDR3 has 15 residues. The germline gives CDR1 SNHLY, CDR2 FYNNEI. The CDR3 spells CASSSPGLAGDEQFF. The CDR3 coding sequence is TGTGCCAGCTCCTCCCCGGGACTAGCGGGAGATGAGCAGTTCTTC.

The chain carries TRBV19 and TRBJ1-1, with 8 positions matching TRBD1. The CDR3 runs to 17 residues. The ends lost 4 bases at V and 5 bases at J; junction bases unmatched: 15. In germline, CDR1 is LNHDA, CDR2 SQIVND (reference sequence). The CDR3 nucleotides read TGTGCCAGTAGTACCCTCAGGACAGGGAAAGGTGGAACTGAAGCTTTCTTT. It encodes CASSTLRTGKGGTEAFF.

The CDR3 loop is CASGLVQGVGEQYF. CDR3 coding DNA: TGTGCTAGTGGTTTGGTACAGGGGGTCGGCGAGCAGTACTTC. The genes are TRBV12-5 and TRBJ2-7; 8 bases map to TRBD1. Germline lookup yields CDR1 LGHNT and CDR2 FRNRAP. V shed 0 bases, J shed 6 bases, and the junction held 4 bases outside the gene matches. This CDR3 contains 14 residues.

V and J are TRBV2 and TRBJ1-5, with TRBD1 identical over 7 bases. J was trimmed by 0 bases and V by 3 bases; bases with no gene match: 5. Germline V lookup: CDR1 SNHLY, CDR2 FYNNEI. This CDR3 region has 16 residues. The CDR3 here is CASSDIGGYSNQPQHF. The CDR3 bases are TGTGCCAGCAGTGATATAGGGGGCTATAGCAATCAGCCCCAGCATTTT.

This clone was observed a handful of times. One junction end does not reproduce the germline sequence, and a read error may be involved. The rearrangement uses TRBV6-6 and TRBJ2-1, with 8 bases matching TRBD2. There are 15 residues in the CDR3. Germline V gene sequence: CDR1 MNHNY, CDR2 SVGAGI (reference sequence). Here the CDR3 DNA reads TGTGCCAGCAGTCAAAGCGGGAGCGATTACAGTGAGCAGTTCTTC. This codes for CASSQSGSDYSEQFF.

The chain joins TRBV6-1 to TRBJ1-2, with D unresolved. Trimming took 1 base from V and 0 from J, leaving 12 bases between them. Germline CDR1 is MNHNS and CDR2 is SASEGT. This CDR3 spans 16 amino acids. The CDR3 coding sequence is TGTGCCAGCAGTGAAGGTAGCTGGGTAACTAACTATGGCTACACCTTC. Encoded protein: CASSEGSWVTNYGYTF.

V usage is TRBV11-2 and J usage is TRBJ2-1, with 7 bases that match TRBD2. Germline V lookup: CDR1 SGHAT, CDR2 FQNNGV. This CDR3 spans 14 amino acids. The ends lost 5 bases at V and 2 bases at J; junction bases unmatched: 3. In DNA, the CDR3 is TGTGCCAGCAGCCCCGGGGGGACCTACAATGAGCAGTTCTTC. Translated, it gives CASSPGGTYNEQFF.

The genes are TRBV5-8 and TRBJ2-5; D perhaps matches TRBD1 (6 bases). Deletions cut 4 bases from V and 5 bases from J, with 18 bases between. Germline values: CDR1 SGHTS, CDR2 YDEGEE. This CDR3 contains 15 residues. CDR3 in amino acids: CASSPPRGWGETQYF. DNA for the CDR3: TGTGCCAGCAGCCCCCCCAGGGGTTGGGGGGAGACCCAGTACTTC.

Here the CDR3 reads CASSQSPRSAYTEAFF. Written as DNA, the CDR3 is TGCGCCAGCAGCCAGAGCCCCCGCAGCGCCTACACTGAAGCTTTCTTT. This rearrangement joins TRBV5-1 to TRBJ1-1, with D hard to call. V was clipped by 4 bases and J by 3 bases, with 19 bases between them. CDR3 length: 16 amino acids. CDR1 is SGHRS, CDR2 YFSETQ, per germline.

The chain carries TRBV5-8 and TRBJ2-1; possibly TRBD2 for D (6 bases). Germline V gene sequence: CDR1 SGHTS, CDR2 YDEGEE. The CDR3 length is 12 residues. V lost 3 bases and J lost 6, with 7 bases in between. CDR3 in DNA: TGTGCCAGCAGCTGGGGGGTCAATGAGCAGTTCTTC. Its protein product is CASSWGVNEQFF.

V usage is TRBV5-4 and J usage is TRBJ2-5, with D tentatively TRBD1 (6 bases). V lost 3 bases to trimming and J lost 3 bases, with 12 bases between them. The CDR3 is 14 residues long. In germline, CDR1 is SGHNT, CDR2 YYREEE (reference sequence). CDR3 nucleotide sequence: TGTGCCAGCAGCTATACAGGGTCTGAAGAGACCCAGTACTTC. Amino acid sequence: CASSYTGSEETQYF. Filled out from reference TRBV5-4 and TRBJ2-5, the complete variable domain reads ETGVTQSPTHLIKTRGQQVTLRCSSQSGHNTVSWYQQALGQGPQFIFQYYREEENGRGNFPPRFSGLQFPNYSSELNVNALELDDSALYLCASSYTGSEETQYFGPGTRLLVL.

The V and J genes are TRBV29-1 and TRBJ1-4; 8 bases line up with TRBD1. With 6 bases clipped from V and 8 bases from J, the junction kept 11 bases outside the gene matches. CDR3 length equals 14 residues. Germline lookup yields CDR1 SQVTM and CDR2 ANQGSEA. CDR3 in amino acids: CSVRFRGQGEKLFF. As DNA, the CDR3 is TGCAGCGTCAGATTCAGGGGGCAGGGGGAAAAACTGTTTTTT.

J is TRBJ1-2 and V is TRBV2; D is possibly TRBD1 (5 bases). The CDR3 spans 12 residues. With 7 bases removed from V and 7 bases from J, the gap between germline ends came to 13 bases. Germline CDR1 is SNHLY and CDR2 is FYNNEI. The CDR3 region is CASITVRAGYTF. The CDR3 DNA sequence: TGTGCCAGCATTACGGTCAGGGCTGGCTACACCTTC. Based on the CDR3 plus reference TRBV2 and TRBJ1-2, the full variable domain is EPEVTQTPSHQVTQMGQEVILRCVPISNHLYFYWYRQILGQKVEFLVSFYNNEISEKSEIFDDQFSVERPDGSNFTLKIRSTKLEDSAMYFCASITVRAGYTFGSGTRLTVV.

The chain couples TRBV3-1 (or the pseudogene TRBV3-2) to TRBJ1-4; D might be TRBD1 (6 bases). CDR1 LGHDT and CDR2 YNNKEL come from the germline V gene (reference sequence). The CDR3 consists of 15 residues. Trimming shortened V by 1 base and J by 7 bases, and 13 bases separated the two germline ends. CDR3 DNA sequence: TGTGCCAGCAGCCAAGCTTACAGGGTGGGTGAAAAACTGTTTTTT. Translated: CASSQAYRVGEKLFF.

This sequence joins TRBV28 and TRBJ2-1; D remains ambiguous. The CDR3 is made up of 16 amino acids. V was shortened by 3 bases and J by 7 bases, with 19 bases between the two germline ends. Germline V gene data show CDR1 as MDHEN and CDR2 as SYDVKM. CDR3 DNA: TGTGCCAGCAGTTTTTTGCCCAACAACGCGGAAAATGAGCAGTTCTTC. Its protein is CASSFLPNNAENEQFF. Complete variable domain (other parts from reference TRBV28 and TRBJ2-1): DVKVTQSSRYLVKRTGEKVFLECVQDMDHENMFWYRQDPGLGLRLIYFSYDVKMKEKGDIPEGYSVSREKKERFSLILESASTNQTSMYLCASSFLPNNAENEQFFGPGTRLTVL.

The chain uses TRBV10-1 and TRBJ2-1; 12 bases align to TRBD2. In germline, CDR1 is WNHNN, CDR2 SYGVQD (reference sequence). The CDR3 spans 14 residues. Unmatched junction bases numbered 6, after V lost 9 bases and J lost 6 bases. The CDR3 region is CASFPSGRANEQFF. The CDR3 DNA sequence: TGCGCCAGTTTCCCTAGCGGGAGGGCCAATGAGCAGTTCTTC.

This chain connects TRBV6-6 to TRBJ2-7; D may be TRBD2 (5 bases). The ends were cut back, 2 bases at V and 1 base at J, with 6 bases in the middle. Germline lookup yields CDR1 MNHNY and CDR2 SVGAGI (reference sequence). The CDR3 length is 13 residues. CDR3 sequence reads: CASSYGESYEQYF. The CDR3 coding sequence is TGTGCCAGCAGTTACGGGGAGTCCTACGAGCAGTACTTC.